This TCR beta chain was identified in a study of T cells in Graves' hyperthyroidism and ophthalmopathy. The CDR3 contains 14 residues. Germline assignment: CDR1 SGHRS and CDR2 YFSETQ. The V end was cut by 1 base, the J end by 6 bases, with 13 bases between. The CDR3 regions of TCR beta were amplified from RNA transcripts. Primed by the HTBI set, a first-round RT-PCR was run on the TCR CDR3. In TCRdb, the multiplex PCR reads were re-called with MiXCR into one record per CDR3 protein. The data hold approximately 710,000 distinct CDR3 sequences, with 17% observed a single time. This TCR came from a man aged 45-65 years with Graves' hyperthyroidism. The V gene is TRBV5-1, the J gene TRBJ1-1; D not certain. The sample consisted of blood. CDR3 in DNA: TGCGCCAGCAGCTTGAAGTGGCGGGGTGCTGAAGCTTTCTTT. This translates into CASSLKWRGAEAFF.